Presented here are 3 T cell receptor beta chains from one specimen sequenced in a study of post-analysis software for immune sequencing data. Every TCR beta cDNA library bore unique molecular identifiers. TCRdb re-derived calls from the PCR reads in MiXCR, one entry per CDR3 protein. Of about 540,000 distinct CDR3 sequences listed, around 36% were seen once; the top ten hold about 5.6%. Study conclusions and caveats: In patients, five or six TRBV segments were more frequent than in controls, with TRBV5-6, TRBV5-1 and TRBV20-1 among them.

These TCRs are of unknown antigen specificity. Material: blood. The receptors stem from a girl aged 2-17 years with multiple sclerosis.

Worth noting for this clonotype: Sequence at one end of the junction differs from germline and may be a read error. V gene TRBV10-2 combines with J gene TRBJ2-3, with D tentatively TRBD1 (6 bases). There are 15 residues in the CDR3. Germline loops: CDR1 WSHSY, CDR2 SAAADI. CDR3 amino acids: CACSELGGNTDTQYF. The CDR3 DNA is TGCGCCTGCAGTGAGTTAGGGGGAAACACAGATACGCAGTATTTT.

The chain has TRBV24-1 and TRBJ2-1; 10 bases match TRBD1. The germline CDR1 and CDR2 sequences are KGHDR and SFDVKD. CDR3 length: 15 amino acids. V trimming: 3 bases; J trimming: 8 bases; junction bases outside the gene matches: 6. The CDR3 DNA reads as TGTGCCACCAGTGATGGGGGACAGGGGTACGATGAGCAGTTCTTC. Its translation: CATSDGGQGYDEQFF.

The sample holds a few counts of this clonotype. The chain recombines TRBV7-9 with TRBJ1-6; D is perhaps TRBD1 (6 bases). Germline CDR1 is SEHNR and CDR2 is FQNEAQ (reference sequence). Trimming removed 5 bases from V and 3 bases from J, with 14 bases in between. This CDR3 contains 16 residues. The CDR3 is CASSAPLQGYNSPLHF. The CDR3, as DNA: TGTGCCAGCAGCGCACCCCTACAGGGCTATAATTCACCCCTCCACTTT.